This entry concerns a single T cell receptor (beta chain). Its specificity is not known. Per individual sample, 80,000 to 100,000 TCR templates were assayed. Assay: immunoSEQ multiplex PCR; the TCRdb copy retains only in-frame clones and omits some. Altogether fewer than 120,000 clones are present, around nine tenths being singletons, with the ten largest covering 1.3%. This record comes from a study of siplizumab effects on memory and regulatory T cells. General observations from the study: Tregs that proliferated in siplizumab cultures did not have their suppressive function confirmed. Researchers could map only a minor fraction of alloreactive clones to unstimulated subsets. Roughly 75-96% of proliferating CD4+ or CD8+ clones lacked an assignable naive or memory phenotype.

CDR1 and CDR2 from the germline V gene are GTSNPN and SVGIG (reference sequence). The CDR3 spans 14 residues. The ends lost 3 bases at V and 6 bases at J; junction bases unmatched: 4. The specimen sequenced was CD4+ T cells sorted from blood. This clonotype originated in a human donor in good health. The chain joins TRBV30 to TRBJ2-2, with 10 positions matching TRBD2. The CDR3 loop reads CAWSGLAVSGELFF. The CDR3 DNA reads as TGTGCCTGGAGCGGACTAGCGGTTTCCGGGGAGCTGTTTTTT.